This TCR beta chain derives from a study of blood T cell repertoires in COVID-19 (TCRdb year 2020). Background on the whole study: Samples from collaborators originated in the United States, Italy and Spain and spanned both the acute and convalescent phases of COVID-19. The samples were drawn from the first 160 participants of the ongoing ImmuneRACE study and from 1,200 or so subjects provided by 6 global collaborators. The sample metadata nearly always contained a de-identified subject ID, COVID-19 status, age in years and sex. A freely available public database, intended as a resource for researchers studying the immune response to SARS-CoV-2, is where the repertoires were released. The material from the prospective study consisted of cDNA or gDNA derived from T cells, B-cell-depleted T cells, or PBMCs. The dataset comprised deeply sampled blood TCRbeta repertoires from subjects exposed to, actively infected with, or recovered from COVID-19. Where available, HLA class I and class II types were obtained from metadata supplied by the sample provider rather than from assay-based typing. Study-wide conclusions, independent of this receptor: Clinical and demographic metadata were provided uncurated, with the amount varying by source and participant.

One collaborating source in Seattle enrolled patients while the patients were actively infected and followed the patients over time throughout the course of disease. Each collaborating institution followed its own protocols to collect whole blood in K2EDTA tubes. For TCRbeta analysis, collaborators shipped samples in one of three forms: frozen whole blood, isolated PBMCs, or DNA extracted from either of those sample types. TCRbeta CDR3 regions were amplified from genomic DNA by means of the immunoSEQ Assay, a bias-controlled multiplex PCR. As for the original processing: Within the assay, amplification of reference gene primers was used to estimate how many nucleated cells each sample contained. Sequence reads were collapsed and filtered to measure the absolute abundance of every unique TCRbeta CDR3 rearrangement. For each sample, productive Simpson clonality was calculated as the square root of Simpson's diversity index over productive rearrangements. TCRdb limited this immuneACCESS table to in-frame rearrangements with V and J called. A share of clones is missing; checked studies link under half to unresolved V genes, and the rest is unexplained. V, J and clone size are taken as reported in that table, and D and trimming were inferred from the DNA itself. Present in this sample are roughly 410,000 clones, over 75% of which were seen just once. The top ten clonotypes cover approximately 1.5% of the sample.

As concerns this clone: Its antigen specificity is not known. Per-base quality was not reported, and no clone a single base away is much larger than it.

The CDR3 spans 13 residues, from the cysteine through the phenylalanine. The CDR3 DNA has 39 bases and is translated from base 1. Trimming at the junction amounts to 0 bases on V and 4 bases on J, and the germline ends lie 7 bases apart. According to the germline V gene, CDR1 reads SGHRS and CDR2 reads YFSETQ. Sequencing was performed on peripheral blood. The clonotype was recovered from a woman aged 40 to 50 with COVID-19, enrolled during active disease. The V gene is TRBV5-1 and the J gene is TRBJ1-1, with the D segment identity uncertain. The sequenced DNA is TGCGCCAGCAGCTTGGCGGGAGCCACTGAAGCTTTCTTT. Its protein product is CASSLAGATEAFF.